This TCR beta chain was documented in a study of neoadjuvant anti-PD-1 for oral cavity cancer. Study outcomes and limitations: Post-nivolumab, blood T cell clonality was significantly elevated in non-responders. TCR analyses covered only a few patients per response group.

Produced via immunoSEQ multiplex PCR; TCRdb's table is partial and in-frame only. The sample lists around 18,000 clones; approximately 71% were seen once. Trimming left V 0 bases short and J 5 bases short, with 15 bases between. The germline V gene encodes CDR1 MGHRA and CDR2 YSYEKL. CDR3 length equals 16 residues. With regard to this clone: Its antigen is not known.

The sample consisted of PBMCs, taken before nivolumab (anti-PD-1) treatment. The sequence was collected from a person between 40 and 79 years old with oral cavity squamous cell carcinoma. This chain connects TRBV4-1 to TRBJ2-3, with a possible D match to TRBD2 (5 bases). The CDR3 loop is CASSQEARGFGDTQYF. CDR3 sequence (DNA): TGCGCCAGCAGCCAAGAGGCTCGAGGGTTTGGAGATACGCAGTATTTT.